This TCR beta chain originates from a study of T cell repertoires in cytomegalovirus infection. Of note for this clonotype: The antigen is undetermined.

TCRdb processed the reads anew with MiXCR; each CDR3 protein has one entry. Of around 360,000 distinct CDR3 sequences in the sample, approximately 35% were seen once. CDR1 and CDR2 from the germline V gene are SGHAT and FQNNGV. The CDR3 is 14 residues long. With V trimmed by 3 bases and J by 5 bases, 6 bases remained unmatched. Overall study findings and caveats: HLA-C-restricted CMV-specific TCR beta clonotypes prevailed in the ex vivo response.

The chain links TRBV11-2 to TRBJ2-5; 7 nucleotides agree with TRBD2. The sample in question was cultured PBMCs, obtained from culture after CMV antigen stimulation. This clonotype was obtained from a human donor in good health (CMV status not recorded). Some clones in this sample may be carry-over from other donors' samples. CDR3 DNA sequence: TGTGCCAGCAGCTTGGCGGGAGAGTCGGAGACCCAGTACTTC. Encoded protein: CASSLAGESETQYF.